The 8 T cell receptor beta chains listed next were all sequenced from one sample in a study of T cells after yellow fever vaccination. TCRdb re-called the 5' RACE reads with MiXCR, one entry per CDR3 protein. The sample lists under 250,000 distinct CDR3 sequences, approximately 3.3% occurring once. The starting material was CD4+ T cells sorted from PBMCs, obtained 10 days after the yellow fever booster vaccination. Every receptor here comes from a man aged 18 to 30 who received the YFV17D yellow fever vaccine.

Many counts were recorded for this clonotype. The CDR3 nucleotides read TGTGCCAGCACCCCTCGGACAACGCAGTATTTT. Amino acids: CASTPRTTQYF. The V gene is TRBV12-3 or TRBV12-4, the J gene TRBJ2-3; D may be TRBD1 (5 bases). The ends were cut back, 7 bases at V and 9 bases at J, with 11 bases in the middle. This CDR3 contains 11 residues.

This clonotype was found a few times. The chain has TRBV28 and TRBJ2-7; TRBD1 matches 9 bases. The CDR3 covers 15 residues. Germline CDR1 and CDR2: MDHEN and SYDVKM. V lost 3 bases, J lost 3 bases, and 6 bases stayed unmatched. The CDR3 DNA is TGTGCCAGCAGTTTGCCCGGACAGGGGATCTACGAGCAGTACTTC. This translates into CASSLPGQGIYEQYF.

In this sample, this clonotype turned up many times. V gene TRBV7-9 combines with J gene TRBJ1-2, with D unresolved. Germline-derived CDR1 and CDR2 are SEHNR and FQNEAQ (reference sequence). Trimming removed 5 bases from V and 7 bases from J, with 11 bases in between. This CDR3 comprises 12 residues. DNA for the CDR3: TGTGCCAGCAGCGGCTCGGTGGGTGGCTACACCTTC. It encodes CASSGSVGGYTF.

This clonotype has a count of ten or more. CDR3 residues: CASTQDANSYNEQFF. For the CDR3, the DNA is TGTGCCAGCACCCAGGACGCAAACTCCTACAATGAGCAGTTCTTC. The rearrangement links TRBV9 to TRBJ2-1; D ambiguous. Germline V CDR1 and CDR2: SGDLS, YYNGEE. V was pared by 6 bases and J by 0 bases, with 13 bases between. The CDR3 consists of 15 residues.

This clonotype was seen repeatedly, ten times or more. The chain uses TRBV12-3 or TRBV12-4 and TRBJ2-3; 13 positions agree with TRBD2. The trim removed 6 bases at V and 2 bases at J, leaving 11 bases unmatched. The CDR3 is made up of 18 amino acids. DNA for the CDR3: TGTGCCAGCAGCCAGACTAGCGGGGGGCCTTCATCCACAGATACGCAGTATTTT. Translated: CASSQTSGGPSSTDTQYF.

The chain employs TRBV6-2 or TRBV6-3 and TRBJ2-2; 9 bases fit TRBD1. With 6 bases clipped from V and 4 bases from J, the junction kept 0 bases outside the gene matches. The CDR3 length is 13 residues. In germline, CDR1 is MNHEY, CDR2 SVGEGT. Written as DNA, the CDR3 is TGTGCCAGCAGACAGGGGGCCACCGGGGAGCTGTTTTTT. This gives the protein CASRQGATGELFF.

This clonotype was counted ten times or more. The CDR3 DNA reads TGTGCCAGCAGCCAAGGTTTCCAGGGTGGTCAAGAGACCCAGTACTTC. This sequence encodes CASSQGFQGGQETQYF. The V gene is TRBV3-1, the J gene TRBJ2-5, with D perhaps TRBD1 (5 bases). V was shortened by 1 base and J by 2 bases, with 14 bases between the two germline ends. Germline V lookup: CDR1 LGHDT, CDR2 YNNKEL (reference sequence). This CDR3 region has 16 residues.

This clonotype was found many times. The rearrangement joins TRBV12-3 or TRBV12-4 to TRBJ1-1, with D possibly being TRBD1 (5 bases). V dropped 4 bases and J dropped 1 base, with 10 bases sitting between them. CDR3 size: 14 residues. CDR3 sequence reads: CASSYQGRNTEAFF. For the CDR3, the DNA is TGTGCCAGCAGTTACCAGGGCCGGAACACTGAAGCTTTCTTT.